The source of this T cell receptor beta chain is a study of T cells in Graves' hyperthyroidism and ophthalmopathy. Researchers amplified the TCR beta CDR3 regions from RNA transcripts. With the HTBI primer set, the TCR CDR3 went through a first round of RT-PCR. TCRdb redid the calling of the multiplex PCR reads with MiXCR, one entry per CDR3 protein. The sample includes 200,000 to 250,000 distinct CDR3 sequences, around 26% of them seen just once. This clonotype was seen repeatedly, ten times or more. The V segment lost 5 bases and the J segment 0 bases; nucleotides outside the gene matches: 8. Germline CDR1 reads SGHAT; CDR2 reads FQNNGV. CDR3 size: 17 residues.

The rearrangement uses TRBV11-2 and TRBJ2-2, with 8 bases that match TRBD1. The specimen sequenced was blood. This TCR came from a woman between 40 and 50 years old with Graves' ophthalmopathy. CDR3 amino acids: CASSPRQGLTNTGELFF. The DNA for the CDR3 is TGTGCCAGCAGCCCGAGACAGGGGCTAACGAACACCGGGGAGCTGTTTTTT.